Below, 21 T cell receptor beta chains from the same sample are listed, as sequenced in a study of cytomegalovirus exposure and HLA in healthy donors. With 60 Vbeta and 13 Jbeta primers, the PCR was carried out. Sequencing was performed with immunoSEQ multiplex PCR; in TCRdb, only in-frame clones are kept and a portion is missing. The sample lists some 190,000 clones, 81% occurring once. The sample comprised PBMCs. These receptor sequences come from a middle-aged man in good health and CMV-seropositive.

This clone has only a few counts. The CDR3 nucleotides are TGTGCCAGCAGCTTATCTGGCAGGGGGCTGGATGGCTACACCTTC. Protein product: CASSLSGRGLDGYTF. This chain connects TRBV13 to TRBJ1-2; 8 bases line up with TRBD1. This CDR3 has 15 residues. Germline CDR1 and CDR2: PRHDT and FYEKMQ (reference sequence). J lost 6 bases, V lost 2 bases, and 8 bases had no gene match.

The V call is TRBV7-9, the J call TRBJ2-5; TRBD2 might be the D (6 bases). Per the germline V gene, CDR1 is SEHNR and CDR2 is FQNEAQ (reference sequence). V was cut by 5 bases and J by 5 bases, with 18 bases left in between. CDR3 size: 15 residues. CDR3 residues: CASSPRTGEPETQYF. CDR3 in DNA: TGTGCCAGCAGCCCGAGGACGGGGGAACCGGAGACCCAGTACTTC. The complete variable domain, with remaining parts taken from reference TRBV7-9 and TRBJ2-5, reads DTGVSQNPRHKITKRGQNVTFRCDPISEHNRLYWYRQTLGQGPEFLTYFQNEAQLEKSRLLSDRFSAERPKGSFSTLEIQRTEQGDSAMYLCASSPRTGEPETQYFGPGTRLLVL.

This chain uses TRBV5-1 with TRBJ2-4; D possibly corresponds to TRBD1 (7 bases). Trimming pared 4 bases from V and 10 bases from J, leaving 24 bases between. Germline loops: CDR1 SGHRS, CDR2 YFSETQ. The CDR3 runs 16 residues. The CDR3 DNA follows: TGCGCCAGCAGCCCTCCCGGGGGTGAGGGGGCGGGGATTCAGTACTTC. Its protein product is CASSPPGGEGAGIQYF. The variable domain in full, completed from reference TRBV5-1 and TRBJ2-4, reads KAGVTQTPRYLIKTRGQQVTLSCSPISGHRSVSWYQQTPGQGLQFLFEYFSETQRNKGNFPGRFSGRQFSNSRSEMNVSTLELGDSALYLCASSPPGGEGAGIQYFGAGTRLSVL.

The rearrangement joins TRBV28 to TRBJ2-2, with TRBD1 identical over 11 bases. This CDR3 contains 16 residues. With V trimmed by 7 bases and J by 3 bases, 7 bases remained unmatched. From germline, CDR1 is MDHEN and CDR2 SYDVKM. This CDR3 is CASTSWGQGDTGELFF. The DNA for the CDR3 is TGTGCCAGCACCTCGTGGGGACAGGGGGACACCGGGGAGCTGTTTTTT.

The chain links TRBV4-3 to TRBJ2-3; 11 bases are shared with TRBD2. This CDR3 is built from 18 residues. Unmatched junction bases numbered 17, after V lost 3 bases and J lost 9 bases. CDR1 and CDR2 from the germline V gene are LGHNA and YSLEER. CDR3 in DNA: TGCGCCAGCAGCCAGGCGCTAGCGGGAGGACAGTGGGGGGAAACGCAGTATTTT. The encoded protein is CASSQALAGGQWGETQYF.

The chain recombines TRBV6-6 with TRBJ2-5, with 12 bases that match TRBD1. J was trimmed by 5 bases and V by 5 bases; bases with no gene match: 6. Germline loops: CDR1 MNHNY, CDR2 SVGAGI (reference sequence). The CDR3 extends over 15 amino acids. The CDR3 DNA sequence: TGTGCCAGCAGTAAGGGACAGGGGGCGGGTGAGACCCAGTACTTC. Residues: CASSKGQGAGETQYF.

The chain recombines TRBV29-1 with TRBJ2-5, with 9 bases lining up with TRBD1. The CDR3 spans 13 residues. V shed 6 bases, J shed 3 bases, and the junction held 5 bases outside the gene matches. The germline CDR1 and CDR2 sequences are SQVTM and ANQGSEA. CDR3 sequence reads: CSVTDRGKETQYF. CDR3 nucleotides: TGCAGCGTCACGGACAGGGGAAAAGAGACCCAGTACTTC. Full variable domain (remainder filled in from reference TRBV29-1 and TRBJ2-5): SAVISQKPSRDICQRGTSLTIQCQVDSQVTMMFWYRQQPGQSLTLIATANQGSEATYESGFVIDKFPISRPNLTFSTLTVSNMSPEDSSIYLCSVTDRGKETQYFGPGTRLLVL.

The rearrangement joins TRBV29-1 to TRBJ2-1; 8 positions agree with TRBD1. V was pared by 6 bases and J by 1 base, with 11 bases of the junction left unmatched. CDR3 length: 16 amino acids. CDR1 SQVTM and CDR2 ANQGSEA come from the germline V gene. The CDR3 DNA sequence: TGCAGCGTGGAAATGACAGGGGAAGGGTCCTACAATGAGCAGTTCTTC. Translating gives CSVEMTGEGSYNEQFF.

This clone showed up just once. In nucleotides, the CDR3 is TGTGCCAGCAGCTTACAGGGAAGCTCCTACGAGCAGTACTTC. Its protein is CASSLQGSSYEQYF. V and J are TRBV5-6 and TRBJ2-7; a possible D gene is TRBD1 (6 bases). Germline CDR1 reads SGHDT; CDR2 reads YYEEEE. The V end was cut by 2 bases, the J end by 0 bases, with 9 bases between. The CDR3 runs to 14 residues.

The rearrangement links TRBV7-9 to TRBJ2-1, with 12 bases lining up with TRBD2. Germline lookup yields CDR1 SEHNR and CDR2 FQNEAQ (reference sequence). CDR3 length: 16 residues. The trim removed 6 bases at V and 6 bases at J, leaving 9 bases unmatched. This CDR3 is CASSPRLAGVANEQFF. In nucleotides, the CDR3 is TGTGCCAGCAGTCCCCGACTAGCGGGAGTCGCCAATGAGCAGTTCTTC.

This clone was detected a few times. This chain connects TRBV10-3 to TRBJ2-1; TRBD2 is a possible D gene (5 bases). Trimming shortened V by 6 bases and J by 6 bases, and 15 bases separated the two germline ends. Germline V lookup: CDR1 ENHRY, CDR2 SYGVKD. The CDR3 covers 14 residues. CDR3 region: CAISPARDRNEQFF. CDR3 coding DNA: TGTGCCATCAGCCCCGCGAGGGATCGCAATGAGCAGTTCTTC.

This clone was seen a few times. The CDR3 region has the DNA TGTGCCAGCTCATGGGGGAGGTACAATGAGCAGTTCTTC. Its protein product is CASSWGRYNEQFF. The chain couples TRBV18 to TRBJ2-1; D might be TRBD2 (6 bases). Trimming stripped 5 bases from V and 4 bases from J, with 9 bases between. The CDR3 loop spans 13 amino acids. Germline V lookup: CDR1 KGHSH, CDR2 LQKENI.

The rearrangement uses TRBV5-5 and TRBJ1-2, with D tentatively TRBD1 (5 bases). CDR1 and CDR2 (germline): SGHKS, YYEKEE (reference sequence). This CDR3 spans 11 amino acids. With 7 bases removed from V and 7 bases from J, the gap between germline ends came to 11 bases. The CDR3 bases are TGTGCCAGCTGGCGGGGGGGTGGCTACACCTTC. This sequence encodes CASWRGGGYTF.

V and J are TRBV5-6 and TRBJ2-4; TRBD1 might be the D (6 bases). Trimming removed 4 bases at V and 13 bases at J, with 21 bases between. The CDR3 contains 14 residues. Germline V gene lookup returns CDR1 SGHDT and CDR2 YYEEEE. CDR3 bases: TGTGCCAGCAGCCCCCGATGGGAGACAGGCCCCCAGTACTTC. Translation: CASSPRWETGPQYF.

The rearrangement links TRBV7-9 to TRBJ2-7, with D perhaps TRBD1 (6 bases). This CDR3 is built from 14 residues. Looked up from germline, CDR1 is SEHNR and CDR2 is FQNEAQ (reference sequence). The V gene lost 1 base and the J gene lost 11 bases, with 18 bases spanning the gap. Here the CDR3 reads CASSLDPLGAPKYF. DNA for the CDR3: TGTGCCAGCAGCTTAGATCCTCTGGGGGCCCCGAAGTACTTC.

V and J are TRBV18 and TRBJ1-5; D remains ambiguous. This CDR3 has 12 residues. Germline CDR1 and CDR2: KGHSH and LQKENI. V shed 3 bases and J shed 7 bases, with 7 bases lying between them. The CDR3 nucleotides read TGTGCCAGCTCACCCCCCCAACAGCCCCAGCATTTT. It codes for CASSPPQQPQHF.

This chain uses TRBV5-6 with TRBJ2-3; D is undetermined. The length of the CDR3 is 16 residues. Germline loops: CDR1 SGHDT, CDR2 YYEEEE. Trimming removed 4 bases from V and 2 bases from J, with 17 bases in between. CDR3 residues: CASSLKLSGLTDTQYF. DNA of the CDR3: TGTGCCAGCAGCCTGAAACTGTCGGGTCTCACAGATACGCAGTATTTT.

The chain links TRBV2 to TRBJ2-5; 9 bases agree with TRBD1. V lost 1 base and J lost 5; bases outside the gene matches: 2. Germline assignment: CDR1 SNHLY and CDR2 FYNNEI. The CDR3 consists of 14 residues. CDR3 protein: CASSEGGTGETQYF. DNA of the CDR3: TGTGCCAGCAGTGAAGGGGGGACAGGGGAGACCCAGTACTTC.

The CDR3: CASSPGTSLTSLNEQFF. CDR3 DNA sequence: TGCGCCAGCAGCCCCGGGACTAGCTTAACTAGTCTCAATGAGCAGTTCTTC. The rearrangement links TRBV4-3 to TRBJ2-1; 9 positions match TRBD2. The CDR3 extends over 17 amino acids. J lost 6 bases, V lost 4 bases, and 13 bases had no gene match. Per germline, CDR1 LGHNA and CDR2 YSLEER.

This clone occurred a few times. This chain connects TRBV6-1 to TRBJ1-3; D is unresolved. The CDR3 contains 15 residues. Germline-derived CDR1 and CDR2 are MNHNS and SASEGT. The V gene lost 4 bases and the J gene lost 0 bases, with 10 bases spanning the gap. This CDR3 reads CASSVRASSGNTIYF. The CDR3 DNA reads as TGTGCCAGCAGTGTGCGGGCCAGCTCTGGAAACACCATATATTTT.

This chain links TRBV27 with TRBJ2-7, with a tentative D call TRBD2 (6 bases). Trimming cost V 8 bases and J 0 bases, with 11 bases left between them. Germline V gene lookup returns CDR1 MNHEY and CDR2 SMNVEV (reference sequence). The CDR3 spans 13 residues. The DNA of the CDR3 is TGTGCCAGCTTCGGGACTTTCTCCTACGAGCAGTACTTC. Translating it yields CASFGTFSYEQYF.